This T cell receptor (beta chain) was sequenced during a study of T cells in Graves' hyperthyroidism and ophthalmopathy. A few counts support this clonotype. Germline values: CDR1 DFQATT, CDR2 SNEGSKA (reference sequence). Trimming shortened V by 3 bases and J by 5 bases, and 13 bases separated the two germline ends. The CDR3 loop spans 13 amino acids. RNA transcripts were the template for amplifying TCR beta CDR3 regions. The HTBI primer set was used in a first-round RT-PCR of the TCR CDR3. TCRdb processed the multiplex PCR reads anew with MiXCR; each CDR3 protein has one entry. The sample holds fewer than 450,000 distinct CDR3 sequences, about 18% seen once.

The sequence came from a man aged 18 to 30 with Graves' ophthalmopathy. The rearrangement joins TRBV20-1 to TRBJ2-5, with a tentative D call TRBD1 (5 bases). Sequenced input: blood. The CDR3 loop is CSARPGSPETQYF. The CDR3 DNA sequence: TGCAGTGCTAGGCCAGGGTCCCCGGAGACCCAGTACTTC.